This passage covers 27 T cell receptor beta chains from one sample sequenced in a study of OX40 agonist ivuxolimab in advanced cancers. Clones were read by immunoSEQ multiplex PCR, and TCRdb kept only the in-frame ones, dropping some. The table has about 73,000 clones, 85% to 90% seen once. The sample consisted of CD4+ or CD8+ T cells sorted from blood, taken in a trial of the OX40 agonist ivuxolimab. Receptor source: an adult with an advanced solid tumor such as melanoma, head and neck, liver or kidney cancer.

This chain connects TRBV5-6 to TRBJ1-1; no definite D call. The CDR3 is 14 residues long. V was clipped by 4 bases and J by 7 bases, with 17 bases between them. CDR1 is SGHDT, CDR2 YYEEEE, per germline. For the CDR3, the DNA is TGTGCCAGCAGCCGCAGGATCGGTCTGGTTGAAGCTTTCTTT. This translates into CASSRRIGLVEAFF.

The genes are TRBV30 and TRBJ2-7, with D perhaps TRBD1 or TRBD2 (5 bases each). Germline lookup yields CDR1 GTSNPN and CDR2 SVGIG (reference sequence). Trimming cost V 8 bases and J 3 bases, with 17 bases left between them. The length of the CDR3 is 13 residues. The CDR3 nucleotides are TGTGCCGGGGGAAACCAGGGCTACTACGAGCAGTACTTC. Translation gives CAGGNQGYYEQYF.

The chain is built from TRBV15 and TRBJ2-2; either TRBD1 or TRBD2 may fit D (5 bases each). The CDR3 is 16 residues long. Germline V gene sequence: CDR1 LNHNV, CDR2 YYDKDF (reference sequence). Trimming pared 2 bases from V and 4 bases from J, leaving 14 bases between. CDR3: CATSRFPGTGTGELFF. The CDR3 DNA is TGTGCCACCAGCAGATTTCCCGGGACGGGCACCGGGGAGCTGTTTTTT.

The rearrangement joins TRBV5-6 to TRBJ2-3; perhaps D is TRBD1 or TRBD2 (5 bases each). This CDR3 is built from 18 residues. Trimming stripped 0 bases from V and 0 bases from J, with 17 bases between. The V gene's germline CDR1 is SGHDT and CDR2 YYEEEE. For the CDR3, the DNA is TGTGCCAGCAGCTTGGACATATGGGGGAGTGCTAGCACAGATACGCAGTATTTT. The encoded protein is CASSLDIWGSASTDTQYF.

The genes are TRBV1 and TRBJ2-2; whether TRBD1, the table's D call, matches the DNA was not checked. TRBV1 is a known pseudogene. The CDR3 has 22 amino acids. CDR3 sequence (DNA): TGCACCAGCCAGATACGGTTTGGTAATTTAATCCAGGACAGGGTTTTGCCCGGGGAGCTGTTTTTT. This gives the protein CTSQIRFGNLIQDRVLPGELFF.

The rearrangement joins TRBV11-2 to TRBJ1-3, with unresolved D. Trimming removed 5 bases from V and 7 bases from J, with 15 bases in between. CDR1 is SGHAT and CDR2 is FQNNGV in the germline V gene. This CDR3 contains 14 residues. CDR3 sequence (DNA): TGTGCCAGCAGCCCCTCGGGCCGCGGGAACACCATATATTTT. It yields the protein CASSPSGRGNTIYF.

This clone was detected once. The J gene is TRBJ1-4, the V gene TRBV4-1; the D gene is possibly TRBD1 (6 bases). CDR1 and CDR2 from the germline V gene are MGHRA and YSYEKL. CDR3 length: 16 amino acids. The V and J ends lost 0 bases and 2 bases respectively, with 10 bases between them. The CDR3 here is CASSQERGATNEKLFF. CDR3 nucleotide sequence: TGCGCCAGCAGCCAAGAGCGGGGGGCCACTAATGAAAAACTGTTTTTT.

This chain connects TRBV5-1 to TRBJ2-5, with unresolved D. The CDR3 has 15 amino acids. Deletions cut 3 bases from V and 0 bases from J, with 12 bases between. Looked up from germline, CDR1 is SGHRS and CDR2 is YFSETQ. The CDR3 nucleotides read TGCGCCAGCAGCTCGAACAAACCGTACCAAGAGACCCAGTACTTC. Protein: CASSSNKPYQETQYF.

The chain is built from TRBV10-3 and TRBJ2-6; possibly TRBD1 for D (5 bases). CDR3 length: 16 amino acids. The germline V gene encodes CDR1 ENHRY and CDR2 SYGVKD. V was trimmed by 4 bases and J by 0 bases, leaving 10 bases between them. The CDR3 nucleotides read TGTGCCATCAGTGCCCTGACAGACTCTGGGGCCAACGTCCTGACTTTC. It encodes CAISALTDSGANVLTF.

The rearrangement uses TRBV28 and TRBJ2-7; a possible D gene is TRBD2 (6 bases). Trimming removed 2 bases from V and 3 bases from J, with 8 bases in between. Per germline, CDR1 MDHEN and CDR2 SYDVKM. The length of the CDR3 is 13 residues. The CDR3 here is CASSLRLVYEQYF. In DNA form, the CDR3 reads TGTGCCAGCAGTTTAAGACTAGTCTACGAGCAGTACTTC.

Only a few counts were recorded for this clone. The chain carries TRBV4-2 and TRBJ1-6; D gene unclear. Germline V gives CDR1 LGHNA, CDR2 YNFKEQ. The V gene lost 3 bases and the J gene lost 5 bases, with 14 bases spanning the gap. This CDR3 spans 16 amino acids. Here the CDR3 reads CASSQSDTVHNSPLHF. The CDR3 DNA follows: TGTGCCAGCAGCCAGTCTGACACAGTGCATAATTCACCCCTCCACTTT.

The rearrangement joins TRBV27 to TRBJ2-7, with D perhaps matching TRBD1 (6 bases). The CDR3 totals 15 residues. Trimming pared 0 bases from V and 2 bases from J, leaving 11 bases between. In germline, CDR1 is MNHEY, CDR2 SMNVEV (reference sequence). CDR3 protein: CASSLSGTRTYEQYF. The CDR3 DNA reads TGTGCCAGCAGTTTATCCGGGACACGGACCTACGAGCAGTACTTC.

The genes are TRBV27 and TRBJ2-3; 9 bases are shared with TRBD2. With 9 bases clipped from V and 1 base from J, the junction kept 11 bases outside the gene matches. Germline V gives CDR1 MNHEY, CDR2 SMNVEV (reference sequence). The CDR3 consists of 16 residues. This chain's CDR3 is CASLSGAGGRTDTQYF. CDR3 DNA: TGTGCCAGTCTAAGTGGAGCGGGGGGCCGCACAGATACGCAGTATTTT.

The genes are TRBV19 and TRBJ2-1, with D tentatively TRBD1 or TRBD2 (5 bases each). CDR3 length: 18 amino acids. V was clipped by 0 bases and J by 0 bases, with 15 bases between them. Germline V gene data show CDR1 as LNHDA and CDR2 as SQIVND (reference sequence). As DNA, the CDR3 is TGTGCCAGTAGTATAGATAAAATCCGGGGCTACTCCTACAATGAGCAGTTCTTC. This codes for CASSIDKIRGYSYNEQFF.

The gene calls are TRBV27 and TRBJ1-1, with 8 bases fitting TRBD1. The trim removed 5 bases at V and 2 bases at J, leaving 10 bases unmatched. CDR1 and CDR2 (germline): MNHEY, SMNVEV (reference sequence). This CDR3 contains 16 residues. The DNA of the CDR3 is TGTGCCAGCAGTGGACAGGGTCCGAGCCCTAACACTGAAGCTTTCTTT. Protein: CASSGQGPSPNTEAFF.

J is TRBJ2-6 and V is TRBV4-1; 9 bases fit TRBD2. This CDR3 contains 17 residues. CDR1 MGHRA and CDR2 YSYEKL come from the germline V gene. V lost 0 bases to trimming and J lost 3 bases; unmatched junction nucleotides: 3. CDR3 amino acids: CASSQDQRGVGANVLTF. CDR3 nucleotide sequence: TGCGCCAGCAGCCAAGACCAGCGGGGGGTTGGGGCCAACGTCCTGACTTTC.

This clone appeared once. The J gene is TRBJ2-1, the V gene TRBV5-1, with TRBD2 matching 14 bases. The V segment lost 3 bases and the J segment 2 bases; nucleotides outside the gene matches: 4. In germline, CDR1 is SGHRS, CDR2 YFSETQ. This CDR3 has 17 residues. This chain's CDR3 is CASSSGLAGVPYNEQFF. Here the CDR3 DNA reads TGCGCCAGCAGCTCGGGACTAGCGGGAGTGCCCTACAATGAGCAGTTCTTC. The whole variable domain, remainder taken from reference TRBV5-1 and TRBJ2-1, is KAGVTQTPRYLIKTRGQQVTLSCSPISGHRSVSWYQQTPGQGLQFLFEYFSETQRNKGNFPGRFSGRQFSNSRSEMNVSTLELGDSALYLCASSSGLAGVPYNEQFFGPGTRLTVL.

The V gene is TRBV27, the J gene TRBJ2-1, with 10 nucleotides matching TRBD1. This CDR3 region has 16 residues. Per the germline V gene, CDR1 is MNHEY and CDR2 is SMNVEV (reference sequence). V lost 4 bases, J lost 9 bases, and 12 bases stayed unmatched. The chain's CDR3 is CASSSPRQGAKGEQFF. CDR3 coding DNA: TGTGCCAGCAGTTCACCCCGACAGGGGGCGAAAGGTGAGCAGTTCTTC.

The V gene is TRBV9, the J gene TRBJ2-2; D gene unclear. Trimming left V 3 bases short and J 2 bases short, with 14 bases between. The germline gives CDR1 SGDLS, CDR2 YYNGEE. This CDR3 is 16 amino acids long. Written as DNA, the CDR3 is TGTGCCAGCAGCGGCTTCTCCGCGCCCAACACCGGGGAGCTGTTTTTT. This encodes CASSGFSAPNTGELFF.

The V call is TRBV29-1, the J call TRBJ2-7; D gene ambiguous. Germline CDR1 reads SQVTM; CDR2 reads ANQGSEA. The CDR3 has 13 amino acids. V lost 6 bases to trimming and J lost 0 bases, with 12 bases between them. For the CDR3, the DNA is TGCAGCGTCGGACGGGCGAACTCCTACGAGCAGTACTTC. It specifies CSVGRANSYEQYF.

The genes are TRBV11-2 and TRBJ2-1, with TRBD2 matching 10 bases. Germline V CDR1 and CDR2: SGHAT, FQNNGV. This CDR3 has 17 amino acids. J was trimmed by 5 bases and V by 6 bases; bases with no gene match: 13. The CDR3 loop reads CASSSTAGGPRDNEQFF. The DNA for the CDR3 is TGTGCCAGCAGTAGTACAGCGGGAGGGCCAAGGGACAATGAGCAGTTCTTC.

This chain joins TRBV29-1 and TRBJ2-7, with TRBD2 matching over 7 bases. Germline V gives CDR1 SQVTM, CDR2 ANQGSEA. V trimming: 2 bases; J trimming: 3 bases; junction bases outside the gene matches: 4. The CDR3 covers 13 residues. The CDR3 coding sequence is TGCAGCGTTGAATTGCGGGAGAACTACGAGCAGTACTTC. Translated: CSVELRENYEQYF.

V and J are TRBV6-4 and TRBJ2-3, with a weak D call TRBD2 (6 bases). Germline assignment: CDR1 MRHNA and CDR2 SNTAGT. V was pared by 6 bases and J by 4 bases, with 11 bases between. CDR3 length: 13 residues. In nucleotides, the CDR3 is TGTGCCAGCAGCCACGGAGGGGCAGATACGCAGTATTTT. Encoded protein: CASSHGGADTQYF.

This CDR3 reads CASSYTGGTDTQYF. CDR3 nucleotide sequence: TGCGCCAGCAGCTACACAGGGGGCACAGATACGCAGTATTTT. The chain combines TRBV5-1 with TRBJ2-3; TRBD1 aligns across 7 bases. Germline V gene data show CDR1 as SGHRS and CDR2 as YFSETQ. V was pared by 3 bases and J by 1 base, with 2 bases of the junction left unmatched. This CDR3 contains 14 residues. The whole variable domain, remainder taken from reference TRBV5-1 and TRBJ2-3, is KAGVTQTPRYLIKTRGQQVTLSCSPISGHRSVSWYQQTPGQGLQFLFEYFSETQRNKGNFPGRFSGRQFSNSRSEMNVSTLELGDSALYLCASSYTGGTDTQYFGPGTRLTVL.

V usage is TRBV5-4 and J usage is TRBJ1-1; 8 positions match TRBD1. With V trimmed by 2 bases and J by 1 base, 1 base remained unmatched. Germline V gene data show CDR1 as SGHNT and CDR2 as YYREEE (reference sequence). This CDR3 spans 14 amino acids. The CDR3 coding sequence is TGTGCCAGCAGCTTTGGGACAGGGAACACTGAAGCTTTCTTT. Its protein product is CASSFGTGNTEAFF. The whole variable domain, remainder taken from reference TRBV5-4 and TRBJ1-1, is ETGVTQSPTHLIKTRGQQVTLRCSSQSGHNTVSWYQQALGQGPQFIFQYYREEENGRGNFPPRFSGLQFPNYSSELNVNALELDDSALYLCASSFGTGNTEAFFGQGTRLTVV.

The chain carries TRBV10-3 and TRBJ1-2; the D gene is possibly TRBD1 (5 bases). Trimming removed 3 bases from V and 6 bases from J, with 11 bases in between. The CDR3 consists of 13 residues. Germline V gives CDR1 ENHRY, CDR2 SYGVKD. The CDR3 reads CAISEVQGNGYTF. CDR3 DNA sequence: TGTGCCATCAGTGAAGTGCAGGGCAATGGCTACACCTTC.

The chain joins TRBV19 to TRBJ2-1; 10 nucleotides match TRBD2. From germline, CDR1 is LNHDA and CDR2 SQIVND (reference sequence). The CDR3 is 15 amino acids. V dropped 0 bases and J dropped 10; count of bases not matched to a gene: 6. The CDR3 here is CASSIDERGGAEQFF. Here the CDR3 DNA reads TGTGCCAGTAGTATAGATGAGCGGGGGGGCGCGGAGCAGTTCTTC.